One and the same sample provided the 13 T cell receptor beta chains below, sequenced in a study of regulatory T cells in long-lasting Graves disease. Time point denoted: newly diagnosed GD, antithyroid drugs for less than 3 months. The TCR library was made from RNA extracted from PBMCs. Building the TCR beta libraries relied on iRepertoire HTBI primers, and CDR3 regions underwent Arm-PCR. TCRdb itself ran the multiplex PCR reads through MiXCR, one entry per CDR3 protein. This table holds hundreds of thousands of distinct CDR3 sequences, less than 20% found once. These same records also appear under a second study, on T cells in Graves' hyperthyroidism and ophthalmopathy.

Sequencing was performed on peripheral blood mononuclear cells (PBMCs), taken at new diagnosis, from a patient treated with antithyroid drugs. The source of these receptors is a woman under 40 with Graves disease.

This clonotype has a count of ten or more. V usage is TRBV28 and J usage is TRBJ2-5, with 12 bases matching TRBD2. The CDR3 length is 16 residues. With 7 bases clipped from V and 4 bases from J, the junction kept 10 bases outside the gene matches. Germline-derived CDR1 and CDR2 are MDHEN and SYDVKM. Written as DNA, the CDR3 is TGTGCCAGCACCTTGAAGGGACTAGCGGGCCTAGAGACCCAGTACTTC. Its protein product is CASTLKGLAGLETQYF.

This clonotype was detected ten times or more. The CDR3 coding sequence is TGTGCCAGCAGCCATCATTGGGGAGGTAGCTCCTACAATGAGCAGTTCTTC. It codes for CASSHHWGGSSYNEQFF. The chain has TRBV3-1 and TRBJ2-1; possible D gene TRBD2, 6 bases. Germline V gene lookup returns CDR1 LGHDT and CDR2 YNNKEL (reference sequence). V dropped 3 bases and J dropped 0 bases, with 15 bases sitting between them. This CDR3 has 17 residues.

Many counts were recorded for this clonotype. The genes are TRBV28 and TRBJ2-1; no clear D. The CDR3 is 12 amino acids. CDR1 MDHEN and CDR2 SYDVKM come from the germline V gene. The V end was cut by 3 bases, the J end by 8 bases, with 8 bases between. CDR3 residues: CASSFILDEQFF. DNA for the CDR3: TGTGCCAGCAGTTTTATATTGGATGAGCAGTTCTTC.

This clonotype was counted between two and nine times. This chain joins TRBV6-4 and TRBJ1-5, with TRBD1 identical over 10 bases. Germline lookup yields CDR1 MRHNA and CDR2 SNTAGT. CDR3 size: 17 residues. J gave up 4 bases and V 7 bases, and 13 bases lay outside the gene matches. The CDR3, as DNA: TGTGCCAGCAATCCCGGGACAGGGGATCGGTTTAATCAGCCCCAGCATTTT. Its protein product is CASNPGTGDRFNQPQHF.

About this clonotype: A read error is possible here, since a much larger clone lies one base away. The V gene is TRBV12-3 or TRBV12-4, the J gene TRBJ2-1; D not certain. The CDR3 is 16 amino acids. V gave up 5 bases and J gave up 5 bases, with 19 bases separating them. The CDR3 nucleotides are TGTGCCAGCAGTGATCCGGTCGCTGGCACGGACAATGAGCAGTTCTTC. It specifies CASSDPVAGTDNEQFF.

The chain is built from TRBV10-3 and TRBJ2-3; D might be TRBD1 or TRBD2, each matching 5 bases. Deletions cut 0 bases from V and 1 base from J, with 14 bases between. Germline V CDR1 and CDR2: ENHRY, SYGVKD. CDR3 size: 17 residues. The chain's CDR3 is CAISESARDPGTDTQYF. The DNA for the CDR3 is TGTGCCATCAGTGAGTCTGCTAGGGACCCCGGCACAGATACGCAGTATTTT.

To note about this clonotype: This may be a read error, as it is one base from a much larger clone. This chain joins TRBV6-2 or TRBV6-3 and TRBJ2-3, with 8 positions matching TRBD2. The CDR3 has 16 residues. V dropped 7 bases and J dropped 4; count of bases not matched to a gene: 13. CDR1 and CDR2 from the germline V gene are MNHEY and SVGEGT. The CDR3 region is CASNSHKLAEADTQYF. CDR3 nucleotides: TGTGCCAGCAATTCTCACAAACTAGCGGAGGCAGATACGCAGTATTTT.

In this sample, this clonotype turned up many times. The chain combines TRBV27 with TRBJ2-3; 8 bases match TRBD1. V lost 4 bases and J lost 2; bases outside the gene matches: 11. Germline CDR1 and CDR2: MNHEY and SMNVEV (reference sequence). The length of the CDR3 is 17 residues. CDR3 sequence (DNA): TGTGCCAGCAGTTCCCTTAACAGGGGGTATTCCACAGATACGCAGTATTTT. It encodes CASSSLNRGYSTDTQYF.

At least ten counts were recorded for this clonotype. This sequence joins TRBV20-1 and TRBJ2-7; tentatively, D is TRBD2 (6 bases). V was cut by 6 bases and J by 5 bases, with 20 bases left in between. The CDR3 contains 14 residues. Germline V gene lookup returns CDR1 DFQATT and CDR2 SNEGSKA (reference sequence). The DNA for the CDR3 is TGCAGTGCGAGTCCGGGACTCCGAAAACACGAGCAGTACTTC. It translates to CSASPGLRKHEQYF.

The gene calls are TRBV20-1 and TRBJ2-1, with unresolved D. Trimming shortened V by 0 bases and J by 8 bases, and 14 bases separated the two germline ends. This CDR3 has 14 amino acids. Per the germline V gene, CDR1 is DFQATT and CDR2 is SNEGSKA (reference sequence). As DNA, the CDR3 is TGCAGTGCTAGAGATTTAGTAGGGCCGGATGAGCAGTTCTTC. Protein sequence: CSARDLVGPDEQFF.

In the case of this clonotype: A far larger clone is one nucleotide away, so this likely arose from a read error. V gene TRBV19 combines with J gene TRBJ2-3, with 7 bases aligning to TRBD2. The CDR3 loop spans 13 amino acids. J gave up 2 bases and V 8 bases, and 4 bases lay outside the gene matches. CDR1 is LNHDA, CDR2 SQIVND, per germline (reference sequence). CDR3 residues: CASRTSNTDTQYF. The CDR3 region has the DNA TGTGCCAGTCGGACTAGTAACACAGATACGCAGTATTTT.

This clonotype was seen many times. The chain links TRBV19 to TRBJ2-7; 7 bases are a match to TRBD1. The CDR3 is made up of 14 amino acids. The V and J ends lost 6 bases and 5 bases, in that order; junction bases with no gene match: 10. In germline, CDR1 is LNHDA, CDR2 SQIVND (reference sequence). Here the CDR3 reads CASRATGASNEQYF. As DNA, the CDR3 is TGTGCCAGTAGAGCCACAGGGGCTAGCAACGAGCAGTACTTC.

V is TRBV18 and J is TRBJ1-5; TRBD1 matches 9 bases. The germline V gene has CDR1 KGHSH and CDR2 LQKENI. There are 16 residues in the CDR3. V lost 4 bases to trimming and J lost 1 base; unmatched junction nucleotides: 5. The CDR3 loop is CASSLTGGRSNQPQHF. CDR3 sequence (DNA): TGTGCCAGCTCACTGACAGGGGGGAGAAGCAATCAGCCCCAGCATTTT.